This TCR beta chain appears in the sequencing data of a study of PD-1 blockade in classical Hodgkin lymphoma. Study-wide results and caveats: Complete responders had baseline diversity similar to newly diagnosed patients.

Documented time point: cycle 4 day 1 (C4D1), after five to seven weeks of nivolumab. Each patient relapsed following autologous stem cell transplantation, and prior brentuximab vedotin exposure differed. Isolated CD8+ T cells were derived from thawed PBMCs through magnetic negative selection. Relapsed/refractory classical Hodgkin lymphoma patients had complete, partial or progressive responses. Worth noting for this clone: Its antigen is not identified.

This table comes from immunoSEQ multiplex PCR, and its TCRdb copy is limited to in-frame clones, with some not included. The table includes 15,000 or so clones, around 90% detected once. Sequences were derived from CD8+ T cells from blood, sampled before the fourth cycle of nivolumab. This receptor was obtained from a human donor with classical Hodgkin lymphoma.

The CDR3 nucleotides are TGTGCCAGCAGCCCGAATCGGGGGAGCAATCAGCCCCAGCATTTT. Its translation is CASSPNRGSNQPQHF. V and J are TRBV28 and TRBJ1-5, with a possible D match to TRBD1 (5 bases). The CDR3 totals 15 residues. Between the trimmed V and J ends, which lost 6 bases and 1 base, there was a span of 13 bases. CDR1 and CDR2 (germline): MDHEN, SYDVKM.